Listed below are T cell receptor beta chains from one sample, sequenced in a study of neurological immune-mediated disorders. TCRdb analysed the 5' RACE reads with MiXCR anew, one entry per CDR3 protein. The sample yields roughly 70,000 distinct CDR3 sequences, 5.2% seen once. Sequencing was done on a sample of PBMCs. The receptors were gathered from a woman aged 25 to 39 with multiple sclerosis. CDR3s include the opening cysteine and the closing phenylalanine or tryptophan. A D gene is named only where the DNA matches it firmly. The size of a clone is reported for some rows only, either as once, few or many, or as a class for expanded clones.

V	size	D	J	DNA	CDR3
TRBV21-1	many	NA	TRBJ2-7	TGTGCCAGCAACCTCGGACAGGGGAACGAGCAGTACTTC	CASNLGQGNEQYF
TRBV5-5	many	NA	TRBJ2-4	TGTGCCAGCAGCCAGGGAAACAGGCAAAACATTCAGTACTTC	CASSQGNRQNIQYF
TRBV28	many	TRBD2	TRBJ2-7	TGTGCCAGCAGTTTATATTTGATTTTGGGGGGGGGATCCTACGAGCAGTACTTC	CASSLYLILGGGSYEQYF
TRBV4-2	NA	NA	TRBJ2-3	TGTGCCAGCAGCCAAGATTGGTATGAGGGGGAGTGGTCAGATACGCAGTATTTT	CASSQDWYEGEWSDTQYF
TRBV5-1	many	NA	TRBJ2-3	TGCGCCAGCAGCTTTGTTGGGCCAGACACAGATACGCAGTATTTT	CASSFVGPDTDTQYF
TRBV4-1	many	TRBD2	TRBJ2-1	TGCGCCATTGGACTAGCGGGGGGCACTAGCTCCTACAATGAGCAGTTCTTC	CAIGLAGGTSSYNEQFF
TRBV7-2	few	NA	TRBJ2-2	TGTGCCAGCAGCTTAGCGCTTTCCACCGGGGAGCTGTTTTTT	CASSLALSTGELFF
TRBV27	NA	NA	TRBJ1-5	TGTGCCAGCAGTTTCGGGGTCCCGGTGCAGCCCCAGCATTTT	CASSFGVPVQPQHF
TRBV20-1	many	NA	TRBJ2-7	TGCAGTGCTAGGAGGGGATCGGACATCAGGGAGCAGTACTTC	CSARRGSDIREQYF
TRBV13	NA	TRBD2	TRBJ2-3	TGTGCCAGTGGGGGTAGCGGGGGCATATGGACAGATACGCAGTATTTT	CASGGSGGIWTDTQYF
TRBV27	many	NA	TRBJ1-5	TGTGCCAGCGGGCCCGGGAAAGGGGCAAATCAGCCCCAGCATTTT	CASGPGKGANQPQHF
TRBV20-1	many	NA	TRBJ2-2	TGCAGTGCTGGACAGACTTCGAACACCGGGGAGCTGTTTTTT	CSAGQTSNTGELFF
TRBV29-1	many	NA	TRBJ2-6	TGCAGCGTTGAGGGGGACTCTGGGGCCAACGTCCTGACTTTC	CSVEGDSGANVLTF
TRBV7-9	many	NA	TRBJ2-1	TGTGCCAGCAGCTTAAGCTCCTACAATGAGCAGTTCTTC	CASSLSSYNEQFF
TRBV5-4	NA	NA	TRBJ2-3	TGTGCCAACAGCTTCGGAAAGGGTACAGATACGCAGTATTTT	CANSFGKGTDTQYF
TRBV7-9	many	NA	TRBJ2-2	TGTGCCAGCAGCGGAACCGGGGAGCTGTTTTTT	CASSGTGELFF
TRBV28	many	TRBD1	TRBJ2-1	TGTGCCAGCAGTGCGGACAGGGCTGGTGAGCAGTTCTTC	CASSADRAGEQFF
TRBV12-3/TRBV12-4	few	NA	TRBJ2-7	TGTGCCAGCACCTCCTCACAAGAGGGTAGCTACGAGCAGTACTTC	CASTSSQEGSYEQYF
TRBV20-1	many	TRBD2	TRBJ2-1	TGCAGTGCTAGGATTAGCGGGGGGTTCAATGAGCAGTTCTTC	CSARISGGFNEQFF
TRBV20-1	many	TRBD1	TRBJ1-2	TGCAGTGCTCCGGGACAGGATCAATCCGGGGGCTACACCTTC	CSAPGQDQSGGYTF
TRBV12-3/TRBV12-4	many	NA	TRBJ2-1	TGTGCCAGCCCCCTTACGGGGGAGCAGTTCTTC	CASPLTGEQFF
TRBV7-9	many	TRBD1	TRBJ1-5	TGTGCCAGCAGCTGGGGACAGGGAGGTAATCAGCCCCAGCATTTT	CASSWGQGGNQPQHF
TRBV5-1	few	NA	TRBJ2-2	TGCGCCAGCAGCCCCGTGGGGGTCGGAACCGGGGAGCTGTTTTTT	CASSPVGVGTGELFF
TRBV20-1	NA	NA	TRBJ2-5	TGCAGTGCACCCAAGCCGGGACGGCAAGAGACCCAGTACTTC	CSAPKPGRQETQYF
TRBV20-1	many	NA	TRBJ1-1	TGCAGTGCACCCGGAGGTGGGGGCACTGAAGCTTTCTTT	CSAPGGGGTEAFF
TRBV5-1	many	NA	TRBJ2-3	TGCGCCAGCAGCTTGGGCGGGATTGATACGCAGTATTTT	CASSLGGIDTQYF
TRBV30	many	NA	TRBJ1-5	TGTGCCTGGAGTATGGGCAGTAATCAGCCCCAGCATTTT	CAWSMGSNQPQHF
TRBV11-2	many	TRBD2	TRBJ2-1	TGTGCCAGCAGCTTTTCTGGACTAGCGTCGGATGAGCAGTTCTTC	CASSFSGLASDEQFF
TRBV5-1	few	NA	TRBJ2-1	TGCGCCAGCAGCTTGCCCCTAGCCCGAGACTACAATGAGCAGTTCTTC	CASSLPLARDYNEQFF
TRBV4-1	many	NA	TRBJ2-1	TGCGCCAGCAGCCAAGTAAGTGAGCAGTTCTTC	CASSQVSEQFF
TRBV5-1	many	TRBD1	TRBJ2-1	TGCGCCAGCAGCTTCAACAGGGGCGATGAGCAGTTCTTC	CASSFNRGDEQFF
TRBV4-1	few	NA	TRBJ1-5	TGCGCCAGCAGCCAAGATTGGGGTGGTCAGCCCCAGAATTTT	CASSQDWGGQPQNF
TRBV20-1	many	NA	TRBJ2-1	TGCAGTGCCAGCCCGGACCGTGAGTACAATGAGCAGTTCTTC	CSASPDREYNEQFF
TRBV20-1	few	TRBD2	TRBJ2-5	TGCAGTGCTCCGGGGGGGGTGGAGACCCAGTACTTC	CSAPGGVETQYF
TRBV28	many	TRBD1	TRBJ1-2	TGTGCCAGCTCACCCAGGGGGCGCGGCTACACCTTC	CASSPRGRGYTF
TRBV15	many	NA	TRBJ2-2	TGTGCCACCAGCAGCCTCCTCGGGGGCCAAACCGGGGAGCTGTTTTTT	CATSSLLGGQTGELFF
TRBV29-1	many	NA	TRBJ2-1	TGCAGCGACCCAGGACCCTCGGGTGAGCAGTTCTTC	CSDPGPSGEQFF
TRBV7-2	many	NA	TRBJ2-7	TGTGCCAGCAGCCCATCGTTAGGGGATTCCTACGAGCAGTACTTC	CASSPSLGDSYEQYF
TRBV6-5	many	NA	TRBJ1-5	TGTGCCAGCAGCCCACGACAGTTTAATAGCAATCAGCCCCAGCATTTT	CASSPRQFNSNQPQHF
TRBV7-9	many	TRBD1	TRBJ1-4	TGTGCCAGCAGCTTAGCGCGACAGGGTGAAAAACTGTTTTTT	CASSLARQGEKLFF
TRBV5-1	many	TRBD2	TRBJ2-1	TGCGCCAGCAGCCCCGGGACTAGCGGGGACAATGAGCAGTTCTTC	CASSPGTSGDNEQFF
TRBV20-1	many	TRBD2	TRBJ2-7	TGCAGTGGGGCTAGCGGATCCTACGAGCAGTACTTC	CSGASGSYEQYF
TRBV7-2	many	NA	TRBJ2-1	TGTGCCAGCAGCTTATCCGGGGGCAATGAGCAGTTCTTC	CASSLSGGNEQFF
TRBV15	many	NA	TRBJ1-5	TGTGCCACCAGCAGACTCCCGAGTAGGGGTCAGCCCCAGCATTTT	CATSRLPSRGQPQHF
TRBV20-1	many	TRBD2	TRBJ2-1	TGCAGTGCTCCTCCCGGGGGGAGGTTTTCGGATGAGCAGTTCTTC	CSAPPGGRFSDEQFF
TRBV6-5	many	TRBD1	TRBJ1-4	TGTGCCAGCAGTTATTTAACAGGGGTTAATGAAAAACTGTTTTTT	CASSYLTGVNEKLFF
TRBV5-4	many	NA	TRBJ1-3	TGTGCCAGCAGCTTGGGCGGGCCCGTCTCTGGAAACACCATATATTTT	CASSLGGPVSGNTIYF
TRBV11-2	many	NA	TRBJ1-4	TGTGCCAGCAGCTCTAATGAAAAACTGTTTTTT	CASSSNEKLFF
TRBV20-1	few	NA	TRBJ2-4	TGCAGTGCTAGAGATCCCCGGGCTAGTGACATTCAGTACTTC	CSARDPRASDIQYF